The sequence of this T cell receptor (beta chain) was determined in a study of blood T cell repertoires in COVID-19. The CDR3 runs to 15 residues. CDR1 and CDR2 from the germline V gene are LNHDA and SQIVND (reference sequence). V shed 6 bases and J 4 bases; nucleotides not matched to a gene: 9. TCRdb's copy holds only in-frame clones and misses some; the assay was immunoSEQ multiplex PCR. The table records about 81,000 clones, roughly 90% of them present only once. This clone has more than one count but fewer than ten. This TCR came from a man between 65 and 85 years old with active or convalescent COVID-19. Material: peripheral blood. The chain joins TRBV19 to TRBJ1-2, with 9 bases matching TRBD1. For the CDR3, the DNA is TGTGCCAGTAGCCTAACAGGGGGCAGAGCCTATGGCTACACCTTC. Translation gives CASSLTGGRAYGYTF.